This T cell receptor (beta chain) was sequenced during a study of T-cell reconstitution after alpha-beta-depleted transplantation in children. Regarding the study as a whole: By one year post-transplant, T-cell counts and diversity largely arose from T cells that were newly produced.

Unique molecular identifiers tagged the TCRbeta library. Using its own MiXCR run on the PCR reads, TCRdb lists one record per CDR3 protein. The table records approximately 800,000 distinct CDR3 sequences, 15% to 20% of them present only once. The CDR3 sequence is 13 residues long. Trimming removed 3 bases at V and 7 bases at J, with 12 bases between. Germline CDR1 SGHTA, CDR2 FQGNSA. About this clonotype: The antigen remains undetermined.

The rearrangement links TRBV7-2 to TRBJ1-1; D perhaps matches TRBD1 (5 bases). The TCR comes from a male patient younger than 18 who had a stem cell transplant for acute lymphoblastic leukemia, so the T cells may come from the graft donor. Sequencing was performed on PBMCs, mostly from graft donor cells, taken 360 days after TCRalphabeta/CD19-depleted stem cell transplant. This chain's CDR3 is CASSFESGIEAFF. CDR3 bases: TGTGCCAGCAGCTTTGAATCAGGGATTGAAGCTTTCTTT. The variable domain in full, with the rest retrieved from reference TRBV7-2 and TRBJ1-1, is GAGVSQSPSNKVTEKGKDVELRCDPISGHTALYWYRQSLGQGLEFLIYFQGNSAPDKSGLPSDRFSAERTGGSVSTLTIQRTQQEDSAVYLCASSFESGIEAFFGQGTRLTVV.